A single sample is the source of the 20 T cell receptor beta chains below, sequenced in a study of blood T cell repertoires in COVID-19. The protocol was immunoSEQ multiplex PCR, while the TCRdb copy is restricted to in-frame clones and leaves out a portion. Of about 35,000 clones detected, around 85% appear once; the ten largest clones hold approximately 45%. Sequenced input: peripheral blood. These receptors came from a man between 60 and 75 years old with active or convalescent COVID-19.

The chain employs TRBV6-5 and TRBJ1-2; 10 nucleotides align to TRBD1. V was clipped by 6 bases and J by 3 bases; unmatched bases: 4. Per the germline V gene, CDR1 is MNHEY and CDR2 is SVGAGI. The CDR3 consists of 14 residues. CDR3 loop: CASRETGGHYGYTF. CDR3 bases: TGTGCCAGCAGGGAGACAGGGGGCCACTATGGCTACACCTTC.

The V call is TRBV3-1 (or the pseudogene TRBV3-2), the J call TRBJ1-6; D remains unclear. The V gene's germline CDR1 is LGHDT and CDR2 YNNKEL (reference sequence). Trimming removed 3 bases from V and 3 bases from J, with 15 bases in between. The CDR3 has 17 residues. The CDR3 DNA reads TGTGCCAGCAGCCATGTGTGGGCGGGGAACTATAATTCACCCCTCCACTTT. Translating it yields CASSHVWAGNYNSPLHF.

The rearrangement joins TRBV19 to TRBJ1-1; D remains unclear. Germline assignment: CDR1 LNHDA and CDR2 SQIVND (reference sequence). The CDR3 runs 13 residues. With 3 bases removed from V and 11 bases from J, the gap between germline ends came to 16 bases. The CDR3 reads CASSISSGGRAFF. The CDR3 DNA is TGTGCCAGTAGTATCTCGTCCGGCGGGCGCGCTTTCTTT.

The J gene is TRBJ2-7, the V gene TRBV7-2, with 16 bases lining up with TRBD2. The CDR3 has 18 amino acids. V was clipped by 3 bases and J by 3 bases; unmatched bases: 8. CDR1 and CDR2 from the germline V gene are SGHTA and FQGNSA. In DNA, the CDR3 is TGTGCCAGCAGCTTGGGACTAGCGGGGGGGTTGGGTATCTACGAGCAGTACGTC. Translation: CASSLGLAGGLGIYEQYV.

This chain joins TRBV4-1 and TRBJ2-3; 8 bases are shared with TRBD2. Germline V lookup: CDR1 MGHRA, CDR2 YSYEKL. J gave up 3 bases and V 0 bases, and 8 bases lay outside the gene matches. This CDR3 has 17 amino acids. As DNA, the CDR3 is TGCGCCAGCAGCCAAGAAGCTAGCGGGCCTTGGACAGATACGCAGTATTTT. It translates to CASSQEASGPWTDTQYF.

CDR3 nucleotides: TGTGCCAGCAGCCCGGGACAGGGGGCAGGCTATGGCTACACCTTC. This gives the protein CASSPGQGAGYGYTF. The chain joins TRBV7-9 to TRBJ1-2; TRBD1 agrees at 12 bases. V shed 5 bases, J shed 4 bases, and the junction held 5 bases outside the gene matches. CDR3 size: 15 residues. Looked up from germline, CDR1 is SEHNR and CDR2 is FQNEAQ (reference sequence).

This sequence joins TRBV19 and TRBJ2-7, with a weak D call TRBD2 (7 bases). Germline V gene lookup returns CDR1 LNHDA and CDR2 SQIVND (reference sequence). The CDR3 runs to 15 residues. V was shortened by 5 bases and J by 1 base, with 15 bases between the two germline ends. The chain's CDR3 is CASSPTGGQSYEQYV. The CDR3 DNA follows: TGTGCCAGTAGTCCCACCGGGGGGCAGTCCTACGAGCAGTACGTC.

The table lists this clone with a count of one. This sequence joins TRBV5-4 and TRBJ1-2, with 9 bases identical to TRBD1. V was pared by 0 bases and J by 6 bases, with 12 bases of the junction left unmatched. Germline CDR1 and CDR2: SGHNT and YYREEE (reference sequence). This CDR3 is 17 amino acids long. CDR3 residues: CASSLGFSTGQGNGYTF. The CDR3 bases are TGTGCCAGCAGCTTGGGATTTTCTACCGGACAGGGGAATGGCTACACCTTC.

The CDR3 is CASSRLQGSFGTEAFF. The CDR3 region has the DNA TGTGCCAGCAGCCGACTACAGGGTTCTTTCGGCACTGAAGCTTTCTTT. V is TRBV28 and J is TRBJ1-1, with a possible D match to TRBD1 (6 bases). V lost 6 bases to trimming and J lost 4 bases, with 21 bases between them. CDR1 is MDHEN, CDR2 SYDVKM, per germline. The CDR3 is made up of 16 amino acids.

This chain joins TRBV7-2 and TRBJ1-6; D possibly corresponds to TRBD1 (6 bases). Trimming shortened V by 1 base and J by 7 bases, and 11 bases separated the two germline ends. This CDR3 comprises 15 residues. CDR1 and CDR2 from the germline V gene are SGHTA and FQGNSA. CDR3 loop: CASSLGQASNSPLHF. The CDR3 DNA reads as TGTGCCAGCAGCTTAGGACAGGCGTCAAATTCACCCCTCCACTTT.

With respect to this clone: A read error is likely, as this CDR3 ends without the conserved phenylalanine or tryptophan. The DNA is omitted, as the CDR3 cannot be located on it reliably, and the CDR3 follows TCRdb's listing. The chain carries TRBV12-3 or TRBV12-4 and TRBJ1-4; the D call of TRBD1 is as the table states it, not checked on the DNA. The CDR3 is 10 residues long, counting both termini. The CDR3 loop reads CASGSRQDRV.

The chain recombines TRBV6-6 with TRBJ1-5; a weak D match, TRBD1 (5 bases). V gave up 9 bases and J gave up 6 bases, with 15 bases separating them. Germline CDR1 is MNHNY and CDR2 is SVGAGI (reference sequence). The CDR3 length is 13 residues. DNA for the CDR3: TGTGCCAGGGCCACAGGTCCGGGTCAGCCCCAGCATTTT. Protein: CARATGPGQPQHF.

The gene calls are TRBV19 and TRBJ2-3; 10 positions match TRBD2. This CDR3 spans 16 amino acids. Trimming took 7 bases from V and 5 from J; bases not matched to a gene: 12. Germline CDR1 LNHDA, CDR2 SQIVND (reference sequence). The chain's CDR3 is CASTSSGGAPGDTQYF. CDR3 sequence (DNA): TGTGCCAGTACCTCAAGCGGGGGGGCCCCGGGAGATACGCAGTATTTT.

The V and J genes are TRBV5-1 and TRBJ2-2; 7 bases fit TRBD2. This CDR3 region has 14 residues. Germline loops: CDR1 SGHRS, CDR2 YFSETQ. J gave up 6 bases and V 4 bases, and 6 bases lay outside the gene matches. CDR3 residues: CASSGGGLSGELFF. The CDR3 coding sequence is TGCGCCAGCAGCGGCGGGGGTTTGTCCGGGGAGCTGTTTTTT. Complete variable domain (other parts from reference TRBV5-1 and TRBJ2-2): KAGVTQTPRYLIKTRGQQVTLSCSPISGHRSVSWYQQTPGQGLQFLFEYFSETQRNKGNFPGRFSGRQFSNSRSEMNVSTLELGDSALYLCASSGGGLSGELFFGEGSRLTVL.

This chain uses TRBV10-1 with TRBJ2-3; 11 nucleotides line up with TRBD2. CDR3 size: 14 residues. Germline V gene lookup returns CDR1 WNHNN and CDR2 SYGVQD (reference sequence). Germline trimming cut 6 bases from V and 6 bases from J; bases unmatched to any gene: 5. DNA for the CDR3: TGCGCCAGCAGCGCCGTAGCGGGAGGGGATACGCAGTATTTT. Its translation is CASSAVAGGDTQYF.

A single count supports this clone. CDR3 DNA: TGTGCCAGCACCGTTCAAATGGGCTGGAACTATGGCTACACCTTC. The encoded protein is CASTVQMGWNYGYTF. This chain uses TRBV5-6 with TRBJ1-2; D remains ambiguous. From germline, CDR1 is SGHDT and CDR2 YYEEEE. CDR3 size: 15 residues. Deletions cut 6 bases from V and 2 bases from J, with 17 bases between.

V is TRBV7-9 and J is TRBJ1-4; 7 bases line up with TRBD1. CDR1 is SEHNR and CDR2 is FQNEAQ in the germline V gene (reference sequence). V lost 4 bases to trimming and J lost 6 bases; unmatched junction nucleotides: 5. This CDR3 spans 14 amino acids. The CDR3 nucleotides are TGTGCCAGCAGCTCGACAGGGCGGGATGAAAAACTGTTTTTT. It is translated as CASSSTGRDEKLFF.

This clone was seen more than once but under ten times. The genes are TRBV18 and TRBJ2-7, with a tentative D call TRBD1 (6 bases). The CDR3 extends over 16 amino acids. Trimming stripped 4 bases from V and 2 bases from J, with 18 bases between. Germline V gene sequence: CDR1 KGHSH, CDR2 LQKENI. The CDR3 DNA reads TGTGCCAGCTCACTGTTGCCCTTGGACAGCCCCTACGAGCAGTACGTC. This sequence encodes CASSLLPLDSPYEQYV.

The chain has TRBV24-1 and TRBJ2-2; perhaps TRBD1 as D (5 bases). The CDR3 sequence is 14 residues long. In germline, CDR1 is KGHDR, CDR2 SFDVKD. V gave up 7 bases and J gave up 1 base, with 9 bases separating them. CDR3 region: CATRDTRNTGELFF. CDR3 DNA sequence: TGTGCCACCAGGGACACGCGGAACACCGGGGAGCTGTTTTTT.

The DNA for the CDR3 is TGTGCCAGCAGTGAAGTCTGGGACTCGGGGGAGCTGTTTTTT. It yields the protein CASSEVWDSGELFF. The chain is built from TRBV6-1 and TRBJ2-2, with D tentatively TRBD2 (6 bases). Trimming cost V 1 base and J 8 bases, with 11 bases left between them. The CDR3 is made up of 14 amino acids. From germline, CDR1 is MNHNS and CDR2 SASEGT.